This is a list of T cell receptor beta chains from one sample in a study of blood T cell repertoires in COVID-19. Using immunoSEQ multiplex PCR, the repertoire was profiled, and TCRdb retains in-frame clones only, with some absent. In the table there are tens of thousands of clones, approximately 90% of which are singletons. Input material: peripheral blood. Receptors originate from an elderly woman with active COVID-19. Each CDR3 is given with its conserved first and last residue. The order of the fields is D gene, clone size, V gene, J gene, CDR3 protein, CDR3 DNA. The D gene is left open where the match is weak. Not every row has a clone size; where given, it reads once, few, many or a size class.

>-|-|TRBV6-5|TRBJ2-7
CASSTKGGEQYF
TGTGCCAGCAGCACAAAAGGGGGCGAGCAGTACTTC
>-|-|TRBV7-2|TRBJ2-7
CASSPPWRAYEQYF
TGTGCCAGCAGCCCGCCGTGGAGGGCCTACGAGCAGTACTTC
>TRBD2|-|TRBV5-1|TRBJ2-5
CASSLETSGSLNF
TGCGCCAGCAGCTTGGAGACTAGCGGGAGTCTAAACTTC
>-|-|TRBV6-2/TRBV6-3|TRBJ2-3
CASSYSWQSTDTQYF
TGTGCCAGCAGTTACTCGTGGCAGAGCACAGATACGCAGTATTTT
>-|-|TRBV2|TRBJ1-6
CASTKQSSYNSPLHF
TGTGCCAGCACTAAACAGAGCTCCTATAATTCACCCCTCCACTTT
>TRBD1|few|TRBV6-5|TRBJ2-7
CASSRGTGASEQYF
TGTGCCAGCAGCCGGGGGACAGGGGCTAGCGAGCAGTACTTC
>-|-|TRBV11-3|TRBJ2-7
CASSPTGSYEQYF
TGTGCCAGCAGCCCCACCGGCTCCTACGAGCAGTACTTC
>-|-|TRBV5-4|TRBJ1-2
CASSFESTYGYTF
TGTGCCAGCAGCTTCGAGAGCACCTATGGCTACACCTTC
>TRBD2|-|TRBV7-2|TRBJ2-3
CASSLRLAGDTQYF
TGTGCCAGCAGCTTAAGACTAGCGGGAGATACGCAGTATTTT
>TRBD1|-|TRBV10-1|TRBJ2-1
CASSESRQGPNEQFF
TGCGCCAGCAGTGAGTCGAGACAGGGGCCCAATGAGCAGTTCTTC
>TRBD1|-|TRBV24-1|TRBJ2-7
CATSDSGTGAYEQYF
TGTGCCACCAGTGATTCCGGGACAGGGGCATACGAGCAGTACTTC
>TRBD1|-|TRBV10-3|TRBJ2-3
CAISLKPGQGPTDTQYF
TGTGCCATCAGTCTGAAGCCGGGACAGGGCCCCACAGATACGCAGTATTTT
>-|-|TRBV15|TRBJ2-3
CATAGMATDTQYF
TGTGCCACGGCCGGGATGGCCACAGATACGCAGTATTTT
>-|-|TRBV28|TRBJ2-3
CASSPNIGGFADTQYF
TGTGCCAGCAGTCCAAACATCGGGGGTTTTGCAGATACGCAGTATTTT
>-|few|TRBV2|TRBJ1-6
CASSEDRQGYSPLHF
TGTGCCAGCAGTGAAGATCGGCAGGGATATTCACCCCTCCACTTT
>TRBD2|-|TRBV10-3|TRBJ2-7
CAIAGTSGFYEQYF
TGTGCCATAGCCGGGACTAGCGGATTCTACGAGCAGTACTTC
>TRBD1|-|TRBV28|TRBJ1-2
CASSWDRAYYGYTF
TGTGCCAGCAGTTGGGACAGGGCGTACTATGGCTACACCTTC
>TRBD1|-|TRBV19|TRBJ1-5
CASSISGTAGNQPQHF
TGTGCCAGTAGTATCTCCGGGACAGCCGGTAATCAGCCCCAGCATTTT
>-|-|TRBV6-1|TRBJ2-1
CASSERGSYNEQFF
TGTGCCAGCAGTGAAAGGGGGTCCTACAATGAGCAGTTCTTC
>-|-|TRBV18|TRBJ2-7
CASSPIPREEQYF
TGTGCCAGCTCACCCATTCCCCGCGAAGAGCAGTACTTC
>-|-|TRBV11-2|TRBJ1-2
CASSLNPSTNYGYTF
TGTGCCAGCAGCTTAAACCCTAGTACTAACTATGGCTACACCTTC
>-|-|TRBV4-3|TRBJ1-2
CASSQDRAGNYGYTF
TGCGCCAGCAGCCAAGATCGCGCGGGGAACTATGGCTACACCTTC
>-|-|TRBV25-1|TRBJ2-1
CASSGLDLYNEQFF
TGTGCCAGCAGTGGACTAGATCTCTACAATGAGCAGTTCTTC
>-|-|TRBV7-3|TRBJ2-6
CASSLKSWDLDSGANVLTF
TGTGCCAGCAGCTTAAAGTCATGGGACTTGGACTCTGGGGCCAACGTCCTGACTTTC
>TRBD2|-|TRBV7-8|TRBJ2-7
CASRWGLAGGSSSYEQYF
TGTGCCAGCAGATGGGGACTAGCGGGAGGCTCAAGCTCCTACGAGCAGTACTTC
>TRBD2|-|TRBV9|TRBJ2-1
CASSEGLAGRTSYNEQFF
TGTGCCAGCAGCGAGGGGCTAGCGGGAAGGACGTCCTACAATGAGCAGTTCTTC